The next 28 T cell receptor beta chains were all read from a single sample in a study of blood T cell repertoires in COVID-19. This table comes from immunoSEQ multiplex PCR, and its TCRdb copy is limited to in-frame clones, with some not included. The table lists 200,000 to 300,000 clones, around 86% of them singletons. The material sequenced was peripheral blood. Source of these receptors: a woman in her fifties or sixties with COVID-19, enrolled during active disease.

The chain recombines TRBV10-3 with TRBJ2-4, with D uncertain. Germline CDR1 and CDR2: ENHRY and SYGVKD. Trimming cost V 2 bases and J 6 bases, with 8 bases left between them. This CDR3 has 13 residues. CDR3 sequence: CAISEGARNIQYF. The CDR3 region has the DNA TGTGCCATCAGTGAGGGAGCTAGAAACATTCAGTACTTC.

Concerning this clone: One end of the junction fails to match germline, which may point to a read error. Written as DNA, the CDR3 is TGCAGCGTTCTACCCACCGCCCGGAGTTTT. Translating it yields CSVLPTARSF. The chain links TRBV29-1 to TRBJ2-3; D remains unclear. The CDR3 is made up of 10 amino acids. CDR1 SQVTM and CDR2 ANQGSEA come from the germline V gene.

The CDR3 DNA is TGTGCCAGCAGCTTAGGGACAGAGAACACTGAAGCTTTCTTT. Translating gives CASSLGTENTEAFF. The V gene is TRBV7-9, the J gene TRBJ1-1; D perhaps matches TRBD1 (6 bases). Trimming pared 1 base from V and 1 base from J, leaving 7 bases between. This CDR3 has 14 residues. CDR1 SEHNR and CDR2 FQNEAQ come from the germline V gene (reference sequence).

The chain has TRBV28 and TRBJ1-2; 7 positions match TRBD1. Germline values: CDR1 MDHEN, CDR2 SYDVKM. This CDR3 contains 13 residues. J was trimmed by 2 bases and V by 4 bases; bases with no gene match: 1. The CDR3 nucleotides are TGTGCCAGCAGTTCGGGACAGAACTATGGCTACACCTTC. Protein: CASSSGQNYGYTF.

The V gene is TRBV6-4, the J gene TRBJ2-5; D possibly corresponds to TRBD1 (7 bases). The CDR3 is made up of 13 amino acids. Trimming pared 3 bases from V and 7 bases from J, leaving 12 bases between. From germline, CDR1 is MRHNA and CDR2 SNTAGT. The CDR3 DNA follows: TGTGCCAGCAGTGAAGAGCAGGGGGGGACCCAGTACTTC. Amino acid sequence: CASSEEQGGTQYF.

The chain is built from TRBV6-5 and TRBJ1-1; no reliable D call. V dropped 4 bases and J dropped 4 bases, with 10 bases sitting between them. CDR3 size: 13 residues. Germline CDR1 and CDR2: MNHEY and SVGAGI. CDR3 sequence: CASSLRLGTEAFF. The CDR3 DNA reads as TGTGCCAGCAGTTTGAGGTTGGGCACTGAAGCTTTCTTT.

The chain combines TRBV5-1 with TRBJ2-7; 9 bases fit TRBD2. This CDR3 is built from 15 residues. V trimming: 2 bases; J trimming: 3 bases; junction bases outside the gene matches: 6. In germline, CDR1 is SGHRS, CDR2 YFSETQ. The CDR3 loop reads CASSLGAGGLYEQYF. DNA for the CDR3: TGCGCCAGCAGCTTAGGAGCGGGGGGACTCTACGAGCAGTACTTC. The full variable domain, in which reference TRBV5-1 and TRBJ2-7 provide the parts outside the CDR3, is KAGVTQTPRYLIKTRGQQVTLSCSPISGHRSVSWYQQTPGQGLQFLFEYFSETQRNKGNFPGRFSGRQFSNSRSEMNVSTLELGDSALYLCASSLGAGGLYEQYFGPGTRLTVT.

This clone was seen a few times. This chain uses TRBV7-8 with TRBJ1-2, with a weak D call TRBD1 (5 bases). This CDR3 region has 13 residues. Trimming removed 1 base from V and 6 bases from J, with 9 bases in between. The germline V gene has CDR1 SGHVS and CDR2 FQNEAQ. The CDR3 spells CASSLGRVNGYTF. The CDR3 DNA reads as TGTGCCAGCAGCTTAGGCAGGGTAAATGGCTACACCTTC.

CDR3 amino acids: CAIGRTGDGNTIYF. The CDR3 nucleotides are TGTGCCATCGGAAGGACAGGGGATGGAAACACCATATATTTT. The V gene is TRBV10-3, the J gene TRBJ1-3; the match to TRBD1 covers 9 bases. The length of the CDR3 is 14 residues. Per germline, CDR1 ENHRY and CDR2 SYGVKD. J gave up 3 bases and V 8 bases, and 5 bases lay outside the gene matches.

The V gene is TRBV20-1, the J gene TRBJ2-2; 9 positions match TRBD2. Germline V gene data show CDR1 as DFQATT and CDR2 as SNEGSKA (reference sequence). V trimming: 3 bases; J trimming: 6 bases; junction bases outside the gene matches: 5. The CDR3 extends over 14 amino acids. CDR3 DNA sequence: TGCAGTGCTAGTCAAGCGGGAGGCTCCGGGGAGCTGTTTTTT. This gives the protein CSASQAGGSGELFF.

This clone showed up just a few times. Written as DNA, the CDR3 is TGTGCCAGCAGCGGACCGGGACTAGCGGGACTCAATGAGCAGTTCTTC. It codes for CASSGPGLAGLNEQFF. V usage is TRBV9 and J usage is TRBJ2-1, with 13 bases fitting TRBD2. The CDR3 loop spans 16 amino acids. The V and J ends lost 3 bases and 6 bases, in that order; junction bases with no gene match: 6. The germline V gene encodes CDR1 SGDLS and CDR2 YYNGEE.

The rearrangement links TRBV28 to TRBJ1-6, with a tentative D call TRBD1 (5 bases). The CDR3 loop spans 14 amino acids. Trimming pared 5 bases from V and 10 bases from J, leaving 15 bases between. Germline lookup yields CDR1 MDHEN and CDR2 SYDVKM. DNA of the CDR3: TGTGCCAGCAGTCCTACAGGTGGACACTCACCCCTCCACTTT. Protein: CASSPTGGHSPLHF.

This clone appeared a few times. The chain links TRBV10-3 to TRBJ2-3, with 10 bases aligning to TRBD1. Trimming removed 6 bases from V and 4 bases from J; junction bases left unmatched: 7. This CDR3 contains 15 residues. Germline V gene data show CDR1 as ENHRY and CDR2 as SYGVKD. CDR3 DNA: TGTGCCATCAGAAGGACAGGGGGTAACTCAGATACGCAGTATTTT. This codes for CAIRRTGGNSDTQYF.

In this sample, this clone turned up a few times. The chain joins TRBV19 to TRBJ2-7; D possibly corresponds to TRBD1 (6 bases). The CDR3 totals 16 residues. Trimming removed 3 bases at V and 2 bases at J, with 17 bases between. Germline CDR1 reads LNHDA; CDR2 reads SQIVND (reference sequence). CDR3 DNA: TGTGCCAGTAGTATCAGAGCAGGGGCCGGAACCTACGAGCAGTACTTC. This codes for CASSIRAGAGTYEQYF.

In the case of this clone: Germline and junction disagree at one end, which may indicate a read error. This chain joins TRBV6-5 and TRBJ1-1, with 9 bases identical to TRBD1. This CDR3 region has 15 residues. Per the germline V gene, CDR1 is MNHEY and CDR2 is SVGAGI. CDR3 protein: CASNYRGREDTEAFF. As DNA, the CDR3 is TGTGCCAGCAATTACAGGGGGCGCGAGGACACTGAAGCTTTCTTT.

The V gene is TRBV7-2, the J gene TRBJ2-2; D is unresolved. Germline V gives CDR1 SGHTA, CDR2 FQGNSA. Trimming pared 0 bases from V and 4 bases from J, leaving 9 bases between. This CDR3 contains 15 residues. CDR3 DNA sequence: TGTGCCAGCAGCTTAGCGCAAGCGCTCACCGGGGAGCTGTTTTTT. It is translated as CASSLAQALTGELFF.

The V and J genes are TRBV27 and TRBJ1-3, with a weak D call TRBD1 (6 bases). V dropped 5 bases and J dropped 5 bases, with 16 bases sitting between them. Germline V lookup: CDR1 MNHEY, CDR2 SMNVEV (reference sequence). There are 15 residues in the CDR3. CDR3 loop: CASSPSGTRRNTIYF. In DNA form, the CDR3 reads TGTGCCAGCAGTCCGTCGGGGACACGGAGAAACACCATATATTTT.

This clone has a single count. The chain employs TRBV6-1 and TRBJ2-6; 9 nucleotides match TRBD1. CDR1 MNHNS and CDR2 SASEGT come from the germline V gene. V dropped 4 bases and J dropped 0; count of bases not matched to a gene: 7. CDR3 length: 18 amino acids. Written as DNA, the CDR3 is TGTGCCAGCAGTGTCAAACAGGGGGCAACCTCTGGGGCCAACGTCCTGACTTTC. It codes for CASSVKQGATSGANVLTF.

This sequence joins TRBV5-1 and TRBJ1-6; D remains unclear. CDR1 is SGHRS and CDR2 is YFSETQ in the germline V gene. This CDR3 comprises 16 residues. The germline V and J ends were trimmed by 4 bases and 3 bases, with 14 bases remaining between them. The CDR3 loop reads CASSAEEGVYNSPLHF. CDR3 bases: TGCGCCAGCAGCGCGGAGGAGGGAGTCTATAATTCACCCCTCCACTTT.

The rearrangement uses TRBV6-6 and TRBJ1-2; D may be TRBD1 (5 bases). Per germline, CDR1 MNHNY and CDR2 SVGAGI (reference sequence). V dropped 2 bases and J dropped 2 bases, with 9 bases sitting between them. The CDR3 is 14 amino acids. CDR3 nucleotides: TGTGCCAGCAGTTACCCGGACACCAACTATGGCTACACCTTC. Protein sequence: CASSYPDTNYGYTF.

Here the CDR3 reads CASNIQGAAKNIQYF. The DNA of the CDR3 is TGTGCCAGCAACATACAGGGGGCGGCCAAAAACATTCAGTACTTC. The V call is TRBV5-4, the J call TRBJ2-4; 9 nucleotides align to TRBD1. CDR1 SGHNT and CDR2 YYREEE come from the germline V gene (reference sequence). Losses at the gene ends were 6 bases for V and 1 base for J; bases not matched to a gene: 5. The CDR3 is made up of 15 amino acids.

The gene calls are TRBV19 and TRBJ2-1; D may be TRBD2 (6 bases). This CDR3 spans 15 amino acids. Trimming removed 5 bases from V and 0 bases from J, with 11 bases in between. Germline CDR1 LNHDA, CDR2 SQIVND (reference sequence). The DNA of the CDR3 is TGTGCCAGTAGTTCTCTAGCGAGCTCCTACAATGAGCAGTTCTTC. Encoded protein: CASSSLASSYNEQFF.

The chain links TRBV6-5 to TRBJ1-1; tentatively, D is TRBD1 (6 bases). V was trimmed by 6 bases and J by 6 bases, leaving 17 bases between them. The V gene's germline CDR1 is MNHEY and CDR2 SVGAGI. The CDR3 runs 14 residues. CDR3 sequence (DNA): TGTGCCAGCAGCGACCCACAGGGTATAGCTGAAGCTTTCTTT. Translation gives CASSDPQGIAEAFF.

The chain carries TRBV29-1 and TRBJ2-5, with TRBD2 matching 16 bases. The germline V gene has CDR1 SQVTM and CDR2 ANQGSEA. This CDR3 is built from 18 residues. After removal of 3 bases from V and 2 bases from J, the junction contained 9 bases not matched to a gene. CDR3 residues: CSVDPGLAGGATQETQYF. CDR3 nucleotides: TGCAGCGTTGACCCGGGACTAGCGGGAGGGGCCACTCAAGAGACCCAGTACTTC.

The chain has TRBV10-1 and TRBJ2-1; TRBD2 matches at 7 bases. This CDR3 comprises 14 residues. From germline, CDR1 is WNHNN and CDR2 SYGVQD (reference sequence). J was trimmed by 8 bases and V by 0 bases; bases with no gene match: 4. The CDR3 loop reads CASSESSGPYEQFF. The CDR3, as DNA: TGCGCCAGCAGTGAGTCTAGCGGGCCCTATGAGCAGTTCTTC.

The chain combines TRBV27 with TRBJ2-7; 11 bases line up with TRBD1. Germline-derived CDR1 and CDR2 are MNHEY and SMNVEV (reference sequence). V was clipped by 2 bases and J by 3 bases; unmatched bases: 9. CDR3 length: 17 residues. The CDR3 here is CASSLLTGTGGLYEQYF. The CDR3, as DNA: TGTGCCAGCAGTTTACTAACCGGGACAGGGGGACTCTACGAGCAGTACTTC.

This chain joins TRBV18 and TRBJ1-5, with a weak D call TRBD1 (5 bases). CDR1 is KGHSH, CDR2 LQKENI, per germline. CDR3 length equals 14 residues. V was trimmed by 1 base and J by 4 bases, leaving 8 bases between them. The CDR3 here is CASSPQQGNQPQHF. The CDR3 nucleotides read TGTGCCAGCTCACCACAGCAGGGTAATCAGCCCCAGCATTTT.

The chain links TRBV5-1 to TRBJ2-2; 10 nucleotides line up with TRBD1. J was trimmed by 4 bases and V by 5 bases; bases with no gene match: 5. The germline CDR1 and CDR2 sequences are SGHRS and YFSETQ. The CDR3 has 15 residues. In DNA, the CDR3 is TGCGCCAGCAGAACCGGACAGGGGGGCACCGGGGAGCTGTTTTTT. Protein: CASRTGQGGTGELFF.